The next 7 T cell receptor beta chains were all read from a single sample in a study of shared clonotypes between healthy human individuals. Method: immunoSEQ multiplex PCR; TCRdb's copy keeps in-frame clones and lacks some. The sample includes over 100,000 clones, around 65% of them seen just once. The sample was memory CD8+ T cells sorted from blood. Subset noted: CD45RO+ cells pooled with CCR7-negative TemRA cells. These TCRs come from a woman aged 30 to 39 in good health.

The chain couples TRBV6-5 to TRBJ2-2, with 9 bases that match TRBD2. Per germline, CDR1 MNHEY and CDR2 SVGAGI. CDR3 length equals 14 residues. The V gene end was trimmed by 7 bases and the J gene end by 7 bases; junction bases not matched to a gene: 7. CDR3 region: CASTNSGSGGELFF. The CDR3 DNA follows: TGTGCCAGCACCAATAGCGGGAGTGGCGGGGAGCTGTTTTTT.

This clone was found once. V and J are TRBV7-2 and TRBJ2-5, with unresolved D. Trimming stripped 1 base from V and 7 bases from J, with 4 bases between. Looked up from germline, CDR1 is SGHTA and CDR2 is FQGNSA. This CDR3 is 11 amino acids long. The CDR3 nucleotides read TGTGCCAGCAGCTTAGAAGGGACCCAGTACTTC. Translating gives CASSLEGTQYF.

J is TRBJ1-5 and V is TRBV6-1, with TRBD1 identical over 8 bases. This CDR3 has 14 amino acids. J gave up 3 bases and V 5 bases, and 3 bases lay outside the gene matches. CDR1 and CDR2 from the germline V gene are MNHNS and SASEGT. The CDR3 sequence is CASSTRGPNQPQHF. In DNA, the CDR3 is TGTGCCAGCAGTACCAGGGGGCCCAATCAGCCCCAGCATTTT.

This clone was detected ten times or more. The CDR3 DNA follows: TGTGCCAGCAGTGAGGCGGACGGCGAGGAAAACACCATATATTTT. Its translation: CASSEADGEENTIYF. The chain joins TRBV6-1 to TRBJ1-3; no definite D call. Trimming cost V 3 bases and J 6 bases, with 15 bases left between them. CDR1 MNHNS and CDR2 SASEGT come from the germline V gene. CDR3 size: 15 residues.

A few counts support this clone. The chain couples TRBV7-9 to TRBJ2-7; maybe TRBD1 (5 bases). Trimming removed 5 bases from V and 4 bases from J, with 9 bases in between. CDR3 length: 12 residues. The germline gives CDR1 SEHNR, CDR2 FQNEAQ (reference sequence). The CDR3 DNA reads TGTGCCAGCAGCCCGGACAAGTACGAGCAGTACTTC. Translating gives CASSPDKYEQYF.

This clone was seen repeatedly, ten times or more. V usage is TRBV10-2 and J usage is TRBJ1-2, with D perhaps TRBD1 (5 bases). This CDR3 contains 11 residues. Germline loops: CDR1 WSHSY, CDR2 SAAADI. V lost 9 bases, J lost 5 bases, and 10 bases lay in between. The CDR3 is CASSGPYGYTF. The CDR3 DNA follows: TGCGCCAGTTCGGGACCTTATGGCTACACCTTC.

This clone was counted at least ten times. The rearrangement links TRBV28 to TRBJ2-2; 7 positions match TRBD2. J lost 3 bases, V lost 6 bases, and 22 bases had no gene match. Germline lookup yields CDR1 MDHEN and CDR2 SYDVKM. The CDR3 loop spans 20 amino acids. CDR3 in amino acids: CASSHIIDAPLAEDTGELFF. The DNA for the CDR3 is TGTGCCAGCAGCCATATTATTGACGCCCCCCTAGCGGAAGACACCGGGGAGCTGTTTTTT.